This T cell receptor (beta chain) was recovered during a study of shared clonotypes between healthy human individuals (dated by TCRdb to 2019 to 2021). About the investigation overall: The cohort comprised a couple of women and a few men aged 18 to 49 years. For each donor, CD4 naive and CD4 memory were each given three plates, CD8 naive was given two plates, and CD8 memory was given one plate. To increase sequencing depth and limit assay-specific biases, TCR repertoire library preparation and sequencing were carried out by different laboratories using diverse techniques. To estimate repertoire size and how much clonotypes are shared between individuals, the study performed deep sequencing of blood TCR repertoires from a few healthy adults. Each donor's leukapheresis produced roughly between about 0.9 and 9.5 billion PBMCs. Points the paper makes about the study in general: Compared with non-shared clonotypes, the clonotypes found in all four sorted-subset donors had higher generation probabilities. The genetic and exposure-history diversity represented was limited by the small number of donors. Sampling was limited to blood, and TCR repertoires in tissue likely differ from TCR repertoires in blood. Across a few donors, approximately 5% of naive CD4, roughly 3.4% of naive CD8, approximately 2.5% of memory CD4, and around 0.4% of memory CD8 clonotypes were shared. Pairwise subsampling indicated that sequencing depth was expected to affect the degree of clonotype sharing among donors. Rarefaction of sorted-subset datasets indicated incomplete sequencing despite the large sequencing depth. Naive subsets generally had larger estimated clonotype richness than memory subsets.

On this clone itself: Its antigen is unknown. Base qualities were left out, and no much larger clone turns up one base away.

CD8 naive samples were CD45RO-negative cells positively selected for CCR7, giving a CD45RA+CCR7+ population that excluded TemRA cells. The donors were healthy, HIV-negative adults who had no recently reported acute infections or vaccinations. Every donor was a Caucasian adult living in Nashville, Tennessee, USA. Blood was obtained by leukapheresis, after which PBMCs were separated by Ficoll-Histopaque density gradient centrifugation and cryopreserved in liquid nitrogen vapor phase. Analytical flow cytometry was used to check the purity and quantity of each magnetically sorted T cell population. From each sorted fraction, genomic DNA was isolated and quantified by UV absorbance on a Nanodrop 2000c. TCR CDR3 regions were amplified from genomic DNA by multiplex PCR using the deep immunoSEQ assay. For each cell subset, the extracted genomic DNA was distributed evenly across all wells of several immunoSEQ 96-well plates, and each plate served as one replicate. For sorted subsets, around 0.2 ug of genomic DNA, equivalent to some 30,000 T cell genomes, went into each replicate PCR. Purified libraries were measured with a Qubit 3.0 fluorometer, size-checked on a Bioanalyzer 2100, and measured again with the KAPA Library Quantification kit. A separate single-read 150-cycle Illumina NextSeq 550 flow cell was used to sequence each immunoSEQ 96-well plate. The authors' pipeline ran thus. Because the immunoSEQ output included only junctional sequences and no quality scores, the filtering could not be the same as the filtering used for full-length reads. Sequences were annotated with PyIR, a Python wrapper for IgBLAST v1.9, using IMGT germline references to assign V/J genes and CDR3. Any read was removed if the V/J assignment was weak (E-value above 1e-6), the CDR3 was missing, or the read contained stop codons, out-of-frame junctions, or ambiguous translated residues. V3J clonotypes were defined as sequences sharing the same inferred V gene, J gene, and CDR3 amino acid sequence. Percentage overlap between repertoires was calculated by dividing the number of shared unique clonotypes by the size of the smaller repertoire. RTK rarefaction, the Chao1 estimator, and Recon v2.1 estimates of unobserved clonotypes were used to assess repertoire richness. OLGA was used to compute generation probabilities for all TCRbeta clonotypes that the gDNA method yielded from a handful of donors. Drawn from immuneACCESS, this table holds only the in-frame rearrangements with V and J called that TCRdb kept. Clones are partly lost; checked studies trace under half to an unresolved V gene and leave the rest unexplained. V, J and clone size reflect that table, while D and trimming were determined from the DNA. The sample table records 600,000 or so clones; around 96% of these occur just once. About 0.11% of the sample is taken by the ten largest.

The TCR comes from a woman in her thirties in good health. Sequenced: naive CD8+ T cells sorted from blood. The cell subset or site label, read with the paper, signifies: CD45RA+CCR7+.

The DNA sequence reads TGTGCCAGCAGCTTACGGGAGAACACTGAAGCTTTCTTT. This is translated as CASSLRENTEAFF. The chain employs TRBV5-4 and TRBJ1-1; a confident D gene designation cannot be given. The germline ends are 6 bases apart after V is trimmed by 2 bases and J by 1 base. Taken from the germline V gene (reference sequence), the CDR1 and CDR2 loops are SGHNT and YYREEE. Measured from the cysteine to the phenylalanine, the CDR3 is 13 residues long. Kept here is only the CDR3 DNA, which spans 39 bases and is read in frame from base 1.